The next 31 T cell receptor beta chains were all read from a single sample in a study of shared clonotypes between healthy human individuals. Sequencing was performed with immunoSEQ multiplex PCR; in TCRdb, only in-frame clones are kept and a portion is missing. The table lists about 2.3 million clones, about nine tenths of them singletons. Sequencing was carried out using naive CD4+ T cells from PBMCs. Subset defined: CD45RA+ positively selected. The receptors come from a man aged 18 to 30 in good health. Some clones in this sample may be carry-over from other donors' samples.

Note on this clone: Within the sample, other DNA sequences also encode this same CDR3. In DNA, the CDR3 is TGTGCCAGCAGTTATACAGGGGTAGGCGAGCAGTACTTC. The encoded protein is CASSYTGVGEQYF. This chain links TRBV7-9 with TRBJ2-7; 7 bases match TRBD1. The trim removed 6 bases at V and 6 bases at J, leaving 8 bases unmatched. The germline CDR1 and CDR2 sequences are SEHNR and FQNEAQ (reference sequence). The CDR3 extends over 13 amino acids.

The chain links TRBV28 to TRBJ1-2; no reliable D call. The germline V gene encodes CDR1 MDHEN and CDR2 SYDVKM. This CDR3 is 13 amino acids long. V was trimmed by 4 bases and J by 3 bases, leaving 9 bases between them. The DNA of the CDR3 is TGTGCCAGCAGTTCTCCACGCGACTATGGCTACACCTTC. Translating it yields CASSSPRDYGYTF.

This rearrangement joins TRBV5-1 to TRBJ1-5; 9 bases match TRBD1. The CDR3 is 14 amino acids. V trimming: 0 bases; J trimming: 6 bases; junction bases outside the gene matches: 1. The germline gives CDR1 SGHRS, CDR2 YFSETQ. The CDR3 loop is CASSLEDRGQPQHF. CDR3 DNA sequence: TGCGCCAGCAGCTTGGAGGACAGGGGTCAGCCCCAGCATTTT.

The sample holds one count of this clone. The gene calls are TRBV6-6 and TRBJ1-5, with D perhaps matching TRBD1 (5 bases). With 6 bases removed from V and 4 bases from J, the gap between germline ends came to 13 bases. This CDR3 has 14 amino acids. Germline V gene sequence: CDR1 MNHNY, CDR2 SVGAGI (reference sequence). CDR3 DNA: TGTGCCAGCAGAGGTGACAGAGCTAATCAGCCCCAGCATTTT. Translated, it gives CASRGDRANQPQHF.

The CDR3 here is CASSTPLRLSNQPQHF. In DNA, the CDR3 is TGTGCCAGTAGTACGCCACTGAGGCTGAGCAATCAGCCCCAGCATTTT. The chain carries TRBV19 and TRBJ1-5; D unresolved. The V end was cut by 4 bases, the J end by 1 base, with 14 bases between. The CDR3 extends over 16 amino acids. In germline, CDR1 is LNHDA, CDR2 SQIVND (reference sequence).

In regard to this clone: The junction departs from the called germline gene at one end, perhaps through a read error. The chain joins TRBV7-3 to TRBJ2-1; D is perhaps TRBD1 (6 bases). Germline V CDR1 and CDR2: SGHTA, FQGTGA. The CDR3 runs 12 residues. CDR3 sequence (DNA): TGTGCCAGCAGCTTAACAGGGGGTATCCAGATCTTC. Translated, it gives CASSLTGGIQIF.

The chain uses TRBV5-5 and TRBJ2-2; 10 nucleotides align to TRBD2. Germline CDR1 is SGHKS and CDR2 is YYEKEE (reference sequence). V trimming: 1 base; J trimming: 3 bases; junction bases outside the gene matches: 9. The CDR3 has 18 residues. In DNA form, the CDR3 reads TGTGCCAGCAGCTTGTATCCTCAGACTAGCGGGTACACCGGGGAGCTGTTTTTT. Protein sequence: CASSLYPQTSGYTGELFF.

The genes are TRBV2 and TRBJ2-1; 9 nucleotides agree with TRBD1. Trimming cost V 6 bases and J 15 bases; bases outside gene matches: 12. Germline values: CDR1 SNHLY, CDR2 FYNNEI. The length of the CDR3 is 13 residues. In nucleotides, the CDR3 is TGTGCCAGCAGAGTGGGGGGACAGGGAGGACCGTTCTTC. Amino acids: CASRVGGQGGPFF. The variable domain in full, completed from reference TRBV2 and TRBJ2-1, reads EPEVTQTPSHQVTQMGQEVILRCVPISNHLYFYWYRQILGQKVEFLVSFYNNEISEKSEIFDDQFSVERPDGSNFTLKIRSTKLEDSAMYFCASRVGGQGGPFFGPGTRLTVL.

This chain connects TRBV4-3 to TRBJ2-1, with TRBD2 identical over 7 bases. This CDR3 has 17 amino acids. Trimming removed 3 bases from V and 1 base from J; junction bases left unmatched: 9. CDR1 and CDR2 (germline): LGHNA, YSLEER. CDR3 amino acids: CASSQNGLVSSYNEQFF. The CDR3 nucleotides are TGCGCCAGCAGCCAGAACGGACTAGTCTCATCCTACAATGAGCAGTTCTTC.

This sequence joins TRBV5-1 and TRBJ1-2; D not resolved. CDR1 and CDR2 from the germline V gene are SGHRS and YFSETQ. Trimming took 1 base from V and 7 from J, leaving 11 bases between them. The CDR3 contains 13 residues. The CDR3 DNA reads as TGCGCCAGCAGCTTGTTGGCAGAGGGTGGCTACACCTTC. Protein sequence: CASSLLAEGGYTF.

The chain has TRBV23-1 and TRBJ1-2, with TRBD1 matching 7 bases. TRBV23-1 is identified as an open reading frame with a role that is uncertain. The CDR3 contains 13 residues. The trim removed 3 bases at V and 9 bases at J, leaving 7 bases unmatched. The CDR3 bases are TGCGCCAGCAGTCAGTCCAGGGGGACGAGCTACACCTTC. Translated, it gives CASSQSRGTSYTF.

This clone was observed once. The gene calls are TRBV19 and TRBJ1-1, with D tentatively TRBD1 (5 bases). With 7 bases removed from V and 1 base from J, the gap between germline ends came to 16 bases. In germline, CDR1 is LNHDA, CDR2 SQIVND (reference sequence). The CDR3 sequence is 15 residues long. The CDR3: CASITSGTGNTEAFF. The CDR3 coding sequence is TGTGCCAGTATCACATCCGGGACGGGGAACACTGAAGCTTTCTTT. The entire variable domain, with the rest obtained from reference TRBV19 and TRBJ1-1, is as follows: DGGITQSPKYLFRKEGQNVTLSCEQNLNHDAMYWYRQDPGQGLRLIYYSQIVNDFQKGDIAEGYSVSREKKESFPLTVTSAQKNPTAFYLCASITSGTGNTEAFFGQGTRLTVV.

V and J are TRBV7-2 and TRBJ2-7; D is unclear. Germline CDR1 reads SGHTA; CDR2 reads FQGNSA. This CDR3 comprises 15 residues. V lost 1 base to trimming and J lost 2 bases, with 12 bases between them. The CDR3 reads CASSLDGTSTYEQYF. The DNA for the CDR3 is TGTGCCAGCAGCTTAGACGGCACCAGCACCTACGAGCAGTACTTC.

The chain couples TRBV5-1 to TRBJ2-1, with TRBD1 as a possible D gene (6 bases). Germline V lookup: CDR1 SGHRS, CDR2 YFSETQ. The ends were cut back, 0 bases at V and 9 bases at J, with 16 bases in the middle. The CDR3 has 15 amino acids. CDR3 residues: CASSLDRAALGEQFF. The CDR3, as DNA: TGCGCCAGCAGCTTGGACAGGGCAGCTTTAGGTGAGCAGTTCTTC.

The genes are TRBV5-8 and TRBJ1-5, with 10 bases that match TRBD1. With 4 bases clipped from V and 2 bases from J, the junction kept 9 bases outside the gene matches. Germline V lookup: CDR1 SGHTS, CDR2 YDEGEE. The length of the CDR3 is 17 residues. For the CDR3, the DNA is TGTGCCAGCAGCCCTAGACAGGGGGCATTCGGCAATCAGCCCCAGCATTTT. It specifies CASSPRQGAFGNQPQHF.

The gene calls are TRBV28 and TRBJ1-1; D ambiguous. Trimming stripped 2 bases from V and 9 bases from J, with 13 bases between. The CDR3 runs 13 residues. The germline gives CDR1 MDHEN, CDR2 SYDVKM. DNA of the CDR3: TGTGCCAGCAGTTTACGTAGGTTTAAACAAGCTTTCTTT. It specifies CASSLRRFKQAFF.

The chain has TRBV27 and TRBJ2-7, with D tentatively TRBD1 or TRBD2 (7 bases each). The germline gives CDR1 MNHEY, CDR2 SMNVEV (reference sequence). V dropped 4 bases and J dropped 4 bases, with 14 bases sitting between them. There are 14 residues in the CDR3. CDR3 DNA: TGTGCCAGCAGTTGGCAGGGGGGGCCTTACGAGCAGTACTTC. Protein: CASSWQGGPYEQYF.

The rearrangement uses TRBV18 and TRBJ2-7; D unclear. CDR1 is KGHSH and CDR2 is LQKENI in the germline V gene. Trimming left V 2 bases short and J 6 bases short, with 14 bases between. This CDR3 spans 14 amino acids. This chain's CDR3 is CASSPGLLDVEQYF. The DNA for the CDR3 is TGTGCCAGCTCACCAGGTTTGCTAGACGTCGAGCAGTACTTC.

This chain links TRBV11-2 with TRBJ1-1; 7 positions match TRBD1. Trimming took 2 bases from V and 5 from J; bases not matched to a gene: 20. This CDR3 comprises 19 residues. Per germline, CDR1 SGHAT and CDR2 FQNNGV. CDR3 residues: CASSLYLGGARGSRTEAFF. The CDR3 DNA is TGTGCCAGCAGCTTATATTTAGGGGGCGCAAGGGGTAGTCGGACTGAAGCTTTCTTT. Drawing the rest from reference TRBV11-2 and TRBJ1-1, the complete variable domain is EAGVAQSPRYKIIEKRQSVAFWCNPISGHATLYWYQQILGQGPKLLIQFQNNGVVDDSQLPKDRFSAERLKGVDSTLKIQPAKLEDSAVYLCASSLYLGGARGSRTEAFFGQGTRLTVV.

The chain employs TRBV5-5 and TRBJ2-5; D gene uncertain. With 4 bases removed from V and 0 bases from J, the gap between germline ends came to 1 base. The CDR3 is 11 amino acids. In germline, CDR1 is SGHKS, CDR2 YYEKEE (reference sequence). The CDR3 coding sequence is TGTGCCAGCAGCAACCAAGAGACCCAGTACTTC. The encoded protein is CASSNQETQYF.

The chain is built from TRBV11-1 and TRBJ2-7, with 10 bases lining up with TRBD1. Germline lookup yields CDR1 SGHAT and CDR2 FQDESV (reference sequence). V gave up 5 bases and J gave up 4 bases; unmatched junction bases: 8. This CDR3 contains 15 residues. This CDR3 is CASSPDRDRGYEQYF. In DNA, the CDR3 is TGTGCCAGCAGCCCCGACCGGGACAGGGGATACGAGCAGTACTTC.

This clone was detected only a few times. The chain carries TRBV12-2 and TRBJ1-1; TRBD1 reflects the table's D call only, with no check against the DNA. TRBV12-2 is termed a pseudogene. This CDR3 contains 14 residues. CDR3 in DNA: TGTGCAAGTCGCTTAGCACAGGCCAACACTGAAGCTTTCTTT. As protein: CASRLAQANTEAFF.

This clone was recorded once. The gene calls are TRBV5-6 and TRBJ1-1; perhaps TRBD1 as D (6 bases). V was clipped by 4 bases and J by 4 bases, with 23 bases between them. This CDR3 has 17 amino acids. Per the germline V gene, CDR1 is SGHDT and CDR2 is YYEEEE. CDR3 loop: CASSPQLMGGAGTEAFF. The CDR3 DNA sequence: TGTGCCAGCAGCCCACAACTTATGGGGGGGGCGGGCACTGAAGCTTTCTTT.

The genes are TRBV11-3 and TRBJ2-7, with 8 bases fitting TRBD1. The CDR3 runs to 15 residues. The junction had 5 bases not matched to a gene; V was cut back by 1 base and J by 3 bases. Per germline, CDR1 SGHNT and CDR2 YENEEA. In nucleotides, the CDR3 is TGTGCCAGCAGCTTAGGGCCGGGACAGGACTACGAGCAGTACTTC. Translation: CASSLGPGQDYEQYF.

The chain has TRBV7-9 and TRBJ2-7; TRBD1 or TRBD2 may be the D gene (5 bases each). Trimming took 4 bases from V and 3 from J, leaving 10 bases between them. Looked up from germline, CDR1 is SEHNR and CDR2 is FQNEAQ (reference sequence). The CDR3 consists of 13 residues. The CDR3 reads CASSWDHYYEQYF. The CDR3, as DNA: TGTGCCAGCAGCTGGGACCATTACTACGAGCAGTACTTC.

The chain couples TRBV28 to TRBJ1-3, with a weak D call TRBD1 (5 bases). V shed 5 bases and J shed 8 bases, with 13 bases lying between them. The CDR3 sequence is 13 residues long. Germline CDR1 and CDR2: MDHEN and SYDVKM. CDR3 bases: TGTGCCAGCAGTCTCGACAGCTATGACACCATATATTTT. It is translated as CASSLDSYDTIYF.

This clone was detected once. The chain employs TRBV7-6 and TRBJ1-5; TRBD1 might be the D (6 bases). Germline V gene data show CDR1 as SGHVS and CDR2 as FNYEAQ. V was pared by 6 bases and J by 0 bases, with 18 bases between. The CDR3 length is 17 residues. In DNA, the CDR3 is TGTGCCAGCAGAGGGACAAGGGGCGAAGATAGCAATCAGCCCCAGCATTTT. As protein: CASRGTRGEDSNQPQHF. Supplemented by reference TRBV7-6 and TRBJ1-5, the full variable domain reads GAGVSQSPRYKVTKRGQDVALRCDPISGHVSLYWYRQALGQGPEFLTYFNYEAQQDKSGLPNDRFSAERPEGSISTLTIQRTEQRDSAMYRCASRGTRGEDSNQPQHFGDGTRLSIL.

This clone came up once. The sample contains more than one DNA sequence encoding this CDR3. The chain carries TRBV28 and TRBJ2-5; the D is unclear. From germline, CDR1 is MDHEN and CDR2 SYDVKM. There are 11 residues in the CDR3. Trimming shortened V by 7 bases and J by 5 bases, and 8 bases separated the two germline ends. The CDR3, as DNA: TGTGCCAGCACCTCCGAGGAGACCCAGTACTTC. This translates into CASTSEETQYF.

The CDR3 sequence: CASSLVASTYEQYF. As DNA, the CDR3 is TGCGCCAGCAGCTTGGTGGCATCGACCTACGAGCAGTACTTC. This rearrangement joins TRBV5-1 to TRBJ2-7; D is undetermined. Germline V gives CDR1 SGHRS, CDR2 YFSETQ. The CDR3 is 14 amino acids. V was cut by 0 bases and J by 2 bases, with 9 bases left in between.

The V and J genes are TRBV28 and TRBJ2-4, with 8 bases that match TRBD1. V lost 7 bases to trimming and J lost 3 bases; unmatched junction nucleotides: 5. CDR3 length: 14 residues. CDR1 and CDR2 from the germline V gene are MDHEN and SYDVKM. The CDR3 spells CASTQTGVKNIQYF. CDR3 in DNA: TGTGCCAGCACCCAGACAGGGGTCAAAAACATTCAGTACTTC.

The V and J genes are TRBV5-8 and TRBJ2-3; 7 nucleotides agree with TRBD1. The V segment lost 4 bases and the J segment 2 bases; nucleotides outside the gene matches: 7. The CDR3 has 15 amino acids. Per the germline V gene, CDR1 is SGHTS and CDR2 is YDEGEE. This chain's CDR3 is CASSQTGQTTDTQYF. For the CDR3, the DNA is TGTGCCAGCAGCCAGACAGGGCAGACCACAGATACGCAGTATTTT.